These T cell receptor beta chains were read from a single sample in a study of blood T cells in healthy people across ages. TCRdb reanalysed the 5' RACE reads using MiXCR and keeps one entry per CDR3 protein. Among approximately 960,000 distinct CDR3 sequences, under 35% were seen once, and the ten largest hold more than 8.5%. These data are also associated with another study on T cells of mothers and their children.

Sequences were obtained from blood. The receptors derive from a woman aged 40 to 55 in good health. Each CDR3 is given with its conserved first and last residue. The D gene is left open where the match is weak. Expanded clones are given a class, and other clones once, few, many or no size at all.

TRBV2	.	.	13	TRBJ1-5	TGTGCCAGCCAATGGGGGGGCAATCAGCCCCAGCATTTT	CASQWGGNQPQHF
TRBV29-1	.	.	14	TRBJ1-4	TGCAGCGTTGGAGGGGGGGCTGGGGATGAAAAACTGTTTTTT	CSVGGGAGDEKLFF
TRBV7-8	TRBD2	.	14	TRBJ2-1	TGTGCCAGCAGGCGGCGGGAGCCGCACAATGAGCAGTTCTTC	CASRRREPHNEQFF
TRBV24-1	TRBD1	.	14	TRBJ2-3	TGTGCCAGCTCCGGGACAGGGTCCACAGATACGCAGTATTTT	CASSGTGSTDTQYF
TRBV15	TRBD1	.	17	TRBJ1-5	TGTGCCACCAGCAGAGATTATGGGACAGTTAGCAATCAGCCCCAGCATTTT	CATSRDYGTVSNQPQHF
TRBV7-9	TRBD1	.	14	TRBJ1-1	TGTGCCAGCAGCCCCCACCACGGACAGGTTGAAGCTTTCTTT	CASSPHHGQVEAFF
TRBV7-2	TRBD2	.	16	TRBJ2-3	TGTGCCAGCAGCCCCCAAGCGGGGGGCGGCACAGATACGCAGTATTTT	CASSPQAGGGTDTQYF
TRBV12-3/TRBV12-4	.	.	18	TRBJ2-3	TGTGCCAGCAGTCCACACCTCGGTTCAGGGGCGGGCACAGATACGCAGTATTTT	CASSPHLGSGAGTDTQYF
TRBV4-1	TRBD2	.	13	TRBJ2-7	TGCGCCAGCAGCCAAGAGGGGAGGGGCGAGCAGTACTTC	CASSQEGRGEQYF
TRBV12-3/TRBV12-4	.	few	12	TRBJ2-3	TGTGCCAGCAGATCCGACGTGCGTACGCAGTATTTT	CASRSDVRTQYF
TRBV6-5	.	few	13	TRBJ1-1	TGTGCCAGCAGTTCTAATAGACGGAGTGAAGCTTTCTTT	CASSSNRRSEAFF
TRBV12-3/TRBV12-4	TRBD1	many	15	TRBJ1-2	TGTGCCAGCAGTTTAGGAGGACAGGGGAACTATGGCTACACCTTC	CASSLGGQGNYGYTF
TRBV29-1	TRBD1	.	14	TRBJ1-3	TGCAGCGCCCAACAGGGGCCCTCTGGAAACACCATATATTTT	CSAQQGPSGNTIYF
TRBV5-6	.	.	13	TRBJ2-7	TGTGCCAGCAGCGCTCAACCCACCTACGAGCAGTACTTC	CASSAQPTYEQYF
TRBV27	.	.	14	TRBJ2-7	TGTGCCAGCAGCGTCAGGGCCTCCTCCTACGAGCTGTACTTC	CASSVRASSYELYF
TRBV29-1	.	few	13	TRBJ2-3	TGCAGCGTTGATCTAGAGGTGTCAGATACGCAGTATTTT	CSVDLEVSDTQYF
TRBV3-1	.	many	14	TRBJ2-3	TGTGCCAGCAGCCTAGTTACAGGCACAGATACGCAGTATTTT	CASSLVTGTDTQYF
TRBV7-2	.	few	15	TRBJ2-3	TGTGCCAGCAGCACTCGGACAGGGAGGGCAGATACGCAGTATTTT	CASSTRTGRADTQYF
TRBV7-2	TRBD2	many	15	TRBJ2-1	TGTGCCAGCAGCTTAGCGCAGTCGGGGGGTCATGAGCAGTTCTTC	CASSLAQSGGHEQFF
TRBV15	.	few	17	TRBJ2-3	TGTGCCACCAGCAGAGATAGGACTGGCGGGGCAACAGATACGCAGTATTTT	CATSRDRTGGATDTQYF
TRBV7-2	TRBD1	few	16	TRBJ1-6	TGTGCCAGCAGTTCCGGACAGGGAGCATTGGGGTCACCCCTCCACTTT	CASSSGQGALGSPLHF
TRBV20-1	.	.	14	TRBJ1-1	TGCAGTGCTAGAGATGGCCCTACGAACACTGAAGCTTTCTTT	CSARDGPTNTEAFF
TRBV12-3/TRBV12-4	TRBD1	few	16	TRBJ1-5	TGTGCCAGCAGTCCCGGACAGGGAGCGAGCAATCAGCCCCAGCATTTT	CASSPGQGASNQPQHF
TRBV4-1	TRBD1	few	18	TRBJ2-4	TGCGCCAGCAGCCAAGACCCCGGGACAGATCTAGCCAAAAACATTCAGTACTTC	CASSQDPGTDLAKNIQYF
TRBV4-1	TRBD2	.	17	TRBJ2-1	TGCGCCAGCAGCCCACGGACTAGCGGGGGGGTGGACAATGAGCAGTTCTTC	CASSPRTSGGVDNEQFF
TRBV7-2	.	.	14	TRBJ1-6	TGTGCCAGCAGCTTAGATTCAGGGCGTCCACCCCTCCACTTT	CASSLDSGRPPLHF
TRBV7-8	.	few	15	TRBJ2-7	TGTGCCAGCAGCGTGGGACTTTCACAGGGCTACGAGCAGTACTTC	CASSVGLSQGYEQYF
TRBV28	TRBD1	few	14	TRBJ2-7	TGTGCCACCTCGACAGGGTTCCTTGACTACGAGCAGTACTTC	CATSTGFLDYEQYF
TRBV6-2/TRBV6-3	.	.	14	TRBJ2-7	TGTGCCAGCAGTTACTTCGACAGTTCCTACGAGCAGTACTTC	CASSYFDSSYEQYF
TRBV29-1	TRBD1	many	13	TRBJ2-7	TGCAGCGCCAGGACAGGGCGCTCCTACGAGCAGTACTTC	CSARTGRSYEQYF
TRBV7-9	TRBD1	.	13	TRBJ1-3	TGTGCCAGCAGCCGGGACAGGGGAAACACCATATATTTT	CASSRDRGNTIYF
TRBV5-1	.	few	14	TRBJ1-1	TGCGCCAGCAGCTCCCGGCGGATGAACACTGAAGCTTTCTTT	CASSSRRMNTEAFF
TRBV18	TRBD2	.	18	TRBJ2-3	TGTGCCAGCTCACCTAACTATCCGCGGGGGGATCTCACAGATACGCAGTATTTT	CASSPNYPRGDLTDTQYF
TRBV28	TRBD1	.	11	TRBJ2-7	TGCGGGACAGGGTCCATTTACGAGCAGTACTTC	CGTGSIYEQYF
TRBV29-1	.	.	11	TRBJ2-5	TGCAGCGTTGTCTTTGCCGAGACCCAGTACTTC	CSVVFAETQYF